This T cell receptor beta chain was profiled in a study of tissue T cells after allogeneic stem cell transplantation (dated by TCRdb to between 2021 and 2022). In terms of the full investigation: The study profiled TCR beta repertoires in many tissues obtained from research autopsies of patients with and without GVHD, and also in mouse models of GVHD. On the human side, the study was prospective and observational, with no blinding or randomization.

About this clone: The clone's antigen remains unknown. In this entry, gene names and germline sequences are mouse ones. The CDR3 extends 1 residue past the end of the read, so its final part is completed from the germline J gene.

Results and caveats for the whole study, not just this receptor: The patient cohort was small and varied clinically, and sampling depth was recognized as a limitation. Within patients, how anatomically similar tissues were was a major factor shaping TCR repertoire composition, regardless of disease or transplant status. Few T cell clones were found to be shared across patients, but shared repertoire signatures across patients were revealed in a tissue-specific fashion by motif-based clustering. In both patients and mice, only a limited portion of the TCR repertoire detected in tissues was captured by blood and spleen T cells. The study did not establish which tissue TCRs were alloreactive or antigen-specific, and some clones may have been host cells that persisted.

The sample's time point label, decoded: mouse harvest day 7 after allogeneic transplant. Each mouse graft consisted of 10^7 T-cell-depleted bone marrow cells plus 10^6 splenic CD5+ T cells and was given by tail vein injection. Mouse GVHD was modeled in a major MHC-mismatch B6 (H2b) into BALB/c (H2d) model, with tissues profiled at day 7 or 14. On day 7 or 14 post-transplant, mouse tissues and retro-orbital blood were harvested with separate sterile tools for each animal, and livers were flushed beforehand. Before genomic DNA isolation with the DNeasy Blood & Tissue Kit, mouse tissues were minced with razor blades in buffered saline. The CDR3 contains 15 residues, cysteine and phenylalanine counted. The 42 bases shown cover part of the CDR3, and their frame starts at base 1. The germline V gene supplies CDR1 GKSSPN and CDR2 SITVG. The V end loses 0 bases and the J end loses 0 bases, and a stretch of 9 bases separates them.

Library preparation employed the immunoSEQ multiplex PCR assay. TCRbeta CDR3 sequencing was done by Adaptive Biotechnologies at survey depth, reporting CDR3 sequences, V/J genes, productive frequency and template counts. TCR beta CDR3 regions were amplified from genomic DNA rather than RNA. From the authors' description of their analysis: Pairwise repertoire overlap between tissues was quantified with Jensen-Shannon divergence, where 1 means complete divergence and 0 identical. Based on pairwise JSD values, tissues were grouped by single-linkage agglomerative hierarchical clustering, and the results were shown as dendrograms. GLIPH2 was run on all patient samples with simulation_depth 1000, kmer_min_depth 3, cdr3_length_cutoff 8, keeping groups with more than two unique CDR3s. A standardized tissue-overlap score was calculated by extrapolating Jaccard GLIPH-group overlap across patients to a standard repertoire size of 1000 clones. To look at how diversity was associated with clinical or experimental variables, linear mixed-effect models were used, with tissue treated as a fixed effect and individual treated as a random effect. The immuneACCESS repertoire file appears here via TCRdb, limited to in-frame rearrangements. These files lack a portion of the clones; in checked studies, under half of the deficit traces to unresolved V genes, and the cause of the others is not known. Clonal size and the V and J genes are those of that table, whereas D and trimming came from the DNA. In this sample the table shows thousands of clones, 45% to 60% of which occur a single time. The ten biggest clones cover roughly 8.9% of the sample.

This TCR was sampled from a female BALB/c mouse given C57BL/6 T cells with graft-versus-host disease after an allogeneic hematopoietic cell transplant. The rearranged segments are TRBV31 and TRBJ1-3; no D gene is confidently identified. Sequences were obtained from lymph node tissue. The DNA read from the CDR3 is TGTGCCTGGAGTCTCGAAAGCCTTTCTGGAAATACGCTCTAT. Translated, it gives CAWSLESLSGNTLY. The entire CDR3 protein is CAWSLESLSGNTLYF.